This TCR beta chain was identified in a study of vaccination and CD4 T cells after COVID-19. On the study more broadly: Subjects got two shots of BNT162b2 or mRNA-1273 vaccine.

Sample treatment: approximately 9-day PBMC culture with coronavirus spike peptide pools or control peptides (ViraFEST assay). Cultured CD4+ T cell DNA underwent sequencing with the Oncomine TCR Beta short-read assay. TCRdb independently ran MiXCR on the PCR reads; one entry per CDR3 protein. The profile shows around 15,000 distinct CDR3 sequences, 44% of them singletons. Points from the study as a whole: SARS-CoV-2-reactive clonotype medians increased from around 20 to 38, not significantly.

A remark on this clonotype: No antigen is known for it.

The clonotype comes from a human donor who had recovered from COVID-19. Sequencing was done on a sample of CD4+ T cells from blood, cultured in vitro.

The CDR3 sequence: CASNSGSTQAEQFF. The DNA of the CDR3 is TGTGCCAGCAATAGCGGGAGCACTCAGGCTGAGCAGTTCTTC. The rearrangement uses TRBV6-1 and TRBJ2-1; TRBD2 matches at 9 bases. Germline V lookup: CDR1 MNHNS, CDR2 SASEGT. V was clipped by 7 bases and J by 9 bases; unmatched bases: 10. CDR3 length equals 14 residues.